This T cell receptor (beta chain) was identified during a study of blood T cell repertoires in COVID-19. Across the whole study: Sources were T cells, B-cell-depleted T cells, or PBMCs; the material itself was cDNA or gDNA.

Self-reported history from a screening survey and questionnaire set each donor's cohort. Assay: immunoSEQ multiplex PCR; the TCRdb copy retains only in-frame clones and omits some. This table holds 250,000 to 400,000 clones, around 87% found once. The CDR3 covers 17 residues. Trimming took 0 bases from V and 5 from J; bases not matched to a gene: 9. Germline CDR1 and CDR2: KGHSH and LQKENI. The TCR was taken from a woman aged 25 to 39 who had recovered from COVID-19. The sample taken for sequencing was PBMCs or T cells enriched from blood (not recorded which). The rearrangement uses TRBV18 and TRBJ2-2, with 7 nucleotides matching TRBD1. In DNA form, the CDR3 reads TGTGCCAGCTCACCACCGCTCAGGGGGAAGAGGACCGGGGAGCTGTTTTTT. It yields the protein CASSPPLRGKRTGELFF.